The 22 T cell receptor beta chains presented below share a single source sample, sequenced in a study of primary melanoma T cells and metastatic recurrence. TCRdb's table, derived via immunoSEQ multiplex PCR, lists solely in-frame clones and lacks some. The sample shows 400 to 500 clones, around 79% of them seen only once. The sample comprised melanoma tumor tissue. The receptor source for this set is a human donor with melanoma.

Note on this clone: Sequence at one end of the junction differs from germline and may be a read error. The chain's CDR3 is CASSPQGINTEVFF. The CDR3 DNA reads TGTGCCAGCTCACCGCAGGGGATTAACACTGAAGTTTTCTTT. The J gene is TRBJ1-1, the V gene TRBV18; weak D call: TRBD1 (6 bases). The germline CDR1 and CDR2 sequences are KGHSH and LQKENI. The CDR3 is 14 residues long.

The chain uses TRBV15 and TRBJ2-1; no clear D gene. The germline gives CDR1 LNHNV, CDR2 YYDKDF (reference sequence). The CDR3 covers 15 residues. V was cut by 4 bases and J by 4 bases, with 14 bases left in between. The CDR3 protein is CATSTDLRVYNEQFF. DNA for the CDR3: TGTGCCACCAGCACTGACCTCAGAGTATACAATGAGCAGTTCTTC.

V is TRBV6-8 and J is TRBJ1-1; D not resolved. V gave up 0 bases and J gave up 0 bases, with 17 bases separating them. The CDR3 sequence is 18 residues long. CDR1 MNHGY and CDR2 SAAAGT come from the germline V gene. The CDR3 sequence is CASSYSIGSGPMNTEAFF. The DNA for the CDR3 is TGTGCCAGCAGTTACTCGATAGGTAGTGGACCGATGAACACTGAAGCTTTCTTT.

The rearrangement links TRBV12-5 to TRBJ1-5, with D perhaps TRBD1 (5 bases). In germline, CDR1 is LGHNT, CDR2 FRNRAP. The V gene lost 0 bases and the J gene lost 4 bases, with 19 bases spanning the gap. The CDR3 is 18 residues long. CDR3 amino acids: CASGLVASDRDPNQPQHF. DNA for the CDR3: TGTGCTAGTGGTTTGGTGGCCTCAGACAGAGACCCAAATCAGCCCCAGCATTTT.

The chain employs TRBV6-8 and TRBJ2-7, with D maybe TRBD2 (6 bases). This CDR3 is built from 15 residues. Germline V gives CDR1 MNHGY, CDR2 SAAAGT. Trimming cost V 10 bases and J 8 bases, with 27 bases left between them. The CDR3 DNA sequence: TGTGCCATCACCGCCTATGGGCAGGGCCGGGAGAAGCAGTACTTC. Encoded protein: CAITAYGQGREKQYF.

V gene TRBV19 combines with J gene TRBJ2-1, with D uncertain. V was clipped by 5 bases and J by 0 bases, with 14 bases between them. Looked up from germline, CDR1 is LNHDA and CDR2 is SQIVND (reference sequence). This CDR3 has 16 residues. For the CDR3, the DNA is TGTGCCAGTAGTCCCCTCGACTCGAGCTCCTACAATGAGCAGTTCTTC. Its protein product is CASSPLDSSSYNEQFF. The full variable domain, with the rest looked up from reference TRBV19 and TRBJ2-1, is DGGITQSPKYLFRKEGQNVTLSCEQNLNHDAMYWYRQDPGQGLRLIYYSQIVNDFQKGDIAEGYSVSREKKESFPLTVTSAQKNPTAFYLCASSPLDSSSYNEQFFGPGTRLTVL.

This sequence joins TRBV30 and TRBJ1-3; D might be TRBD1 (5 bases). This CDR3 has 13 residues. The V end lost 3 bases, the J end lost 2 bases, and 8 bases lay between the germline ends. Germline V lookup: CDR1 GTSNPN, CDR2 SVGIG (reference sequence). CDR3 DNA: TGTGCCTGGAGCGGAGGGGCTGGAAACACCATATATTTT. It codes for CAWSGGAGNTIYF.

CDR3 protein: CASSQGHSGTGSGEQYF. Written as DNA, the CDR3 is TGCGCCAGCAGCCAAGGACACTCCGGGACAGGGAGCGGCGAGCAGTACTTC. V and J are TRBV4-1 and TRBJ2-7, with 9 positions matching TRBD1. The germline V gene encodes CDR1 MGHRA and CDR2 YSYEKL. V shed 1 base, J shed 6 bases, and the junction held 13 bases outside the gene matches. The CDR3 is 17 amino acids.

This clone was observed a handful of times. The chain uses TRBV1 and TRBJ2-5; the table's TRBD2 call for D was not verified on the DNA. TRBV1 is classified as a pseudogene. This CDR3 has 15 residues. The CDR3 loop reads CASSQAWERLETQYF. Written as DNA, the CDR3 is TGCGCCAGCAGCCAAGCCTGGGAGCGGCTAGAGACCCAGTACTTC.

This clone was detected once. The chain employs TRBV14 and TRBJ1-1; TRBD1 matches 7 bases. Unmatched junction bases numbered 5, after V lost 2 bases and J lost 11 bases. The germline V gene encodes CDR1 SGHDN and CDR2 FVKESK. The CDR3 sequence is 12 residues long. CDR3 region: CASSQIQGRAFF. The CDR3 bases are TGTGCCAGCAGCCAAATACAGGGGCGGGCTTTCTTT.

The chain recombines TRBV11-3 with TRBJ2-5; the match to TRBD2 covers 10 bases. This CDR3 region has 18 residues. CDR1 is SGHNT and CDR2 is YENEEA in the germline V gene. After removal of 5 bases from V and 3 bases from J, the junction contained 15 bases not matched to a gene. CDR3 region: CASSQGRRRAGGEETQYF. For the CDR3, the DNA is TGTGCCAGCAGCCAAGGAAGAAGGCGAGCGGGGGGGGAAGAGACCCAGTACTTC. The full variable domain, with the rest looked up from reference TRBV11-3 and TRBJ2-5, is EAGVVQSPRYKIIEKKQPVAFWCNPISGHNTLYWYLQNLGQGPELLIRYENEEAVDDSQLPKDRFSAERLKGVDSTLKIQPAELGDSAVYLCASSQGRRRAGGEETQYFGPGTRLLVL.

The rearrangement joins TRBV5-1 to TRBJ2-5; 10 bases map to TRBD1. V shed 4 bases, J shed 4 bases, and the junction held 4 bases outside the gene matches. The CDR3 runs 14 residues. Germline V lookup: CDR1 SGHRS, CDR2 YFSETQ. The CDR3 here is CASSVTGGGETQYF. The CDR3 bases are TGCGCCAGCAGCGTGACAGGGGGCGGAGAGACCCAGTACTTC.

The chain carries TRBV19 and TRBJ1-3; D unclear. This CDR3 region has 14 residues. Germline V CDR1 and CDR2: LNHDA, SQIVND (reference sequence). With 5 bases removed from V and 0 bases from J, the gap between germline ends came to 8 bases. CDR3 sequence reads: CASSPGSSGNTIYF. The CDR3 DNA follows: TGTGCCAGTAGTCCCGGAAGCTCTGGAAACACCATATATTTT.

This chain links TRBV11-3 with TRBJ1-6, with 8 nucleotides matching TRBD1. The CDR3 sequence is 14 residues long. Germline V gene sequence: CDR1 SGHNT, CDR2 YENEEA. V shed 5 bases and J 10 bases; nucleotides not matched to a gene: 7. In DNA, the CDR3 is TGTGCCAGCAGCCCCGGACAGGGCAACTCACCCCTCCACTTT. Translation gives CASSPGQGNSPLHF. Based on the CDR3 plus reference TRBV11-3 and TRBJ1-6, the full variable domain is EAGVVQSPRYKIIEKKQPVAFWCNPISGHNTLYWYLQNLGQGPELLIRYENEEAVDDSQLPKDRFSAERLKGVDSTLKIQPAELGDSAVYLCASSPGQGNSPLHFGNGTRLTVT.

The V gene is TRBV18, the J gene TRBJ2-5; D not resolved. The V and J ends lost 6 bases and 1 base respectively, with 9 bases between them. Per germline, CDR1 KGHSH and CDR2 LQKENI. The length of the CDR3 is 13 residues. The DNA for the CDR3 is TGTGCCAGCTCCCAAACCTCCCAAGAGACCCAGTACTTC. Protein: CASSQTSQETQYF. Variable domain in full (rest from reference TRBV18 and TRBJ2-5): NAGVMQNPRHLVRRRGQEARLRCSPMKGHSHVYWYRQLPEEGLKFMVYLQKENIIDESGMPKERFSAEFPKEGPSILRIQQVVRGDSAAYFCASSQTSQETQYFGPGTRLLVL.

The chain uses TRBV11-3 and TRBJ2-3; D tentatively reads TRBD1 or TRBD2 (6 bases each). V gave up 3 bases and J gave up 3 bases, with 10 bases separating them. Germline CDR1 SGHNT, CDR2 YENEEA. The CDR3 length is 14 residues. CDR3 DNA: TGTGCCAGCAGCTTGAAGGGGGGAACAGATACGCAGTATTTT. Amino acid sequence: CASSLKGGTDTQYF.

This clone was recorded only once. The V gene is TRBV23-1, the J gene TRBJ2-7; TRBD1 matches 7 bases. TRBV23-1 is known as an ORF, though its function is uncertain. The CDR3 runs 14 residues. Trimming cost V 6 bases and J 5 bases; bases outside gene matches: 10. The CDR3 protein is CASSQDRTGDEQYF. Here the CDR3 DNA reads TGCGCCAGCAGCCAAGATCGGACAGGTGACGAGCAGTACTTC.

The rearrangement joins TRBV10-2 to TRBJ1-3; D uncertain. This CDR3 has 16 amino acids. In germline, CDR1 is WSHSY, CDR2 SAAADI. Trimming stripped 2 bases from V and 7 bases from J, with 18 bases between. The CDR3 sequence: CASSEGRSLDGNTIYF. CDR3 coding DNA: TGCGCCAGCAGTGAGGGAAGAAGTTTGGACGGGAACACCATATATTTT.

The chain recombines TRBV9 with TRBJ2-5; D possibly corresponds to TRBD1 (6 bases). Looked up from germline, CDR1 is SGDLS and CDR2 is YYNGEE. Trimming cost V 4 bases and J 2 bases, with 18 bases left between them. The CDR3 runs to 16 residues. CDR3 protein: CASSPLGRGRQETQYF. CDR3 nucleotides: TGTGCCAGCAGCCCATTGGGTAGGGGGAGACAAGAGACCCAGTACTTC. The full variable domain, its missing parts supplied by reference TRBV9 and TRBJ2-5, is DSGVTQTPKHLITATGQRVTLRCSPRSGDLSVYWYQQSLDQGLQFLIQYYNGEERAKGNILERFSAQQFPDLHSELNLSSLELGDSALYFCASSPLGRGRQETQYFGPGTRLLVL.

The gene calls are TRBV6-8 and TRBJ2-2; D is undetermined. The CDR3 has 17 residues. V lost 5 bases and J lost 7, with 23 bases in between. Looked up from germline, CDR1 is MNHGY and CDR2 is SAAAGT. CDR3 DNA sequence: TGTGCCAGCAGTCCGAAGCGAGCTGTGATGGTGGACGGGGAGCTGTTTTTT. It is translated as CASSPKRAVMVDGELFF.

CDR3 residues: CASSNGRNTGELFF. DNA for the CDR3: TGTGCCAGCTCTAACGGGCGGAACACCGGGGAGCTGTTTTTT. The chain employs TRBV6-8 and TRBJ2-2; no definite D call. Germline loops: CDR1 MNHGY, CDR2 SAAAGT. The V end lost 8 bases, the J end lost 1 base, and 11 bases lay between the germline ends. This CDR3 spans 14 amino acids.

This chain uses TRBV4-1 with TRBJ1-6; D not certain. Trimming left V 0 bases short and J 9 bases short, with 15 bases between. Germline CDR1 and CDR2: MGHRA and YSYEKL. The CDR3 runs 16 residues. DNA of the CDR3: TGCGCCAGCAGCCAAGAGGAGGCGGCACCGGGTTCACCCCTCCACTTT. This codes for CASSQEEAAPGSPLHF.